The 21 T cell receptor beta chains below were found in one sample sequenced in a study of T cells in pancreatic ductal adenocarcinoma. Clones were sequenced by immunoSEQ multiplex PCR, and TCRdb holds only the in-frame ones, with some missing. The sample holds under 5,500 clones, roughly 80% seen once. Surgery without prior neoadjuvant therapy was the treatment of the selected pancreatic ductal adenocarcinoma patients. Sample: pancreatic tumor tissue. The source is a human donor with pancreatic ductal adenocarcinoma. The donor label of this sample is uncertain.

This chain links TRBV6-1 with TRBJ1-4; D is possibly TRBD1 (5 bases). CDR1 and CDR2 (germline): MNHNS, SASEGT. This CDR3 contains 16 residues. Trimming cost V 2 bases and J 5 bases, with 15 bases left between them. CDR3 in DNA: TGTGCCAGCAGTGAAAGCCACCTGGGGGGGAATGAAAAACTGTTTTTT. Translated: CASSESHLGGNEKLFF.

V usage is TRBV30 and J usage is TRBJ2-6, with TRBD2 matching 8 bases. Germline assignment: CDR1 GTSNPN and CDR2 SVGIG (reference sequence). The CDR3 spans 18 residues. The trim removed 6 bases at V and 4 bases at J, leaving 17 bases unmatched. The CDR3 sequence: CACLGAPGLGRGANVLTF. CDR3 DNA: TGTGCCTGCCTAGGCGCGCCGGGACTAGGGAGGGGGGCCAACGTCCTGACTTTC.

The chain couples TRBV4-2 to TRBJ2-5, with 7 bases that match TRBD1. CDR3 length: 14 residues. Per germline, CDR1 LGHNA and CDR2 YNFKEQ. After removal of 5 bases from V and 0 bases from J, the junction contained 3 bases not matched to a gene. The CDR3 bases are TGTGCCAGCAGCTTGGGACAGTACCAAGAGACCCAGTACTTC. Translating it yields CASSLGQYQETQYF.

This clone has only one observation. The rearrangement joins TRBV19 to TRBJ2-7, with TRBD1 matching over 11 bases. V lost 7 bases, J lost 3 bases, and 20 bases stayed unmatched. Germline CDR1 reads LNHDA; CDR2 reads SQIVND (reference sequence). This CDR3 has 19 residues. The CDR3 sequence is CASTPKGGQGGRGIYEQYF. The DNA for the CDR3 is TGTGCCAGTACCCCCAAAGGGGGACAGGGGGGACGCGGTATCTACGAGCAGTACTTC.

V is TRBV6-6 and J is TRBJ1-2; no firm D call. V was clipped by 0 bases and J by 7 bases, with 9 bases between them. CDR1 and CDR2 (germline): MNHNY, SVGAGI (reference sequence). The CDR3 totals 13 residues. The CDR3 DNA is TGTGCCAGCAGTTACTCACGGGAAGCTGGCTACACCTTC. The encoded protein is CASSYSREAGYTF.

The rearrangement joins TRBV19 to TRBJ1-2, with D unclear. V lost 4 bases and J lost 4, with 7 bases in between. CDR1 is LNHDA, CDR2 SQIVND, per germline (reference sequence). The CDR3 sequence is 12 residues long. The CDR3 loop reads CASSSRTYGYTF. In nucleotides, the CDR3 is TGTGCCAGTAGTAGCAGGACCTATGGCTACACCTTC.

The V call is TRBV5-5, the J call TRBJ2-7; TRBD2 matches 9 bases. The CDR3 consists of 15 residues. CDR1 and CDR2 from the germline V gene are SGHKS and YYEKEE (reference sequence). After removal of 4 bases from V and 3 bases from J, the junction contained 8 bases not matched to a gene. The CDR3 here is CASSRRREGRYEQYF. CDR3 nucleotide sequence: TGTGCCAGCAGCCGGAGGCGGGAGGGCCGCTACGAGCAGTACTTC.

CDR3 sequence (DNA): TGCGCCAGCAGCTCGGGCCTTTTTGGCCAAGAGACCCAGTACTTC. This sequence encodes CASSSGLFGQETQYF. The V gene is TRBV5-1, the J gene TRBJ2-5; D is unresolved. V gave up 3 bases and J gave up 1 base, with 13 bases separating them. Germline values: CDR1 SGHRS, CDR2 YFSETQ. CDR3 length: 15 amino acids.

V and J are TRBV10-1 and TRBJ2-1; 9 bases align to TRBD1. The CDR3 covers 12 residues. CDR1 is WNHNN and CDR2 is SYGVQD in the germline V gene (reference sequence). V was pared by 0 bases and J by 16 bases, with 4 bases of the junction left unmatched. The CDR3 protein is CASSESNRGQFF. The CDR3 DNA reads TGCGCCAGCAGTGAGTCGAACAGGGGGCAATTCTTC.

The chain recombines TRBV29-1 with TRBJ1-2, with TRBD1 matching over 9 bases. This CDR3 has 14 residues. Germline lookup yields CDR1 SQVTM and CDR2 ANQGSEA. V shed 3 bases and J 4 bases; nucleotides not matched to a gene: 6. DNA for the CDR3: TGCAGCGTTGAGCGACAGGGGGGAGGCTATGGCTACACCTTC. It is translated as CSVERQGGGYGYTF.

V usage is TRBV2 and J usage is TRBJ1-3; a weak D match, TRBD1 (5 bases). The germline gives CDR1 SNHLY, CDR2 FYNNEI. Deletions cut 0 bases from V and 2 bases from J, with 17 bases between. The CDR3 spans 18 residues. Written as DNA, the CDR3 is TGTGCCAGCAGTGAAGCGTTCGTAGGGGACCTAGCTGGAAACACCATATATTTT. The encoded protein is CASSEAFVGDLAGNTIYF. Full variable domain (missing parts from reference TRBV2 and TRBJ1-3): EPEVTQTPSHQVTQMGQEVILRCVPISNHLYFYWYRQILGQKVEFLVSFYNNEISEKSEIFDDQFSVERPDGSNFTLKIRSTKLEDSAMYFCASSEAFVGDLAGNTIYFGEGSWLTVV.

This clone was seen once. CDR3 bases: TGTGCCAGTAGCCGGGACAGCAATCAGCCCCAGCATTTT. It specifies CASSRDSNQPQHF. The V gene is TRBV19, the J gene TRBJ1-5; weak D call: TRBD1 (5 bases). CDR1 is LNHDA and CDR2 is SQIVND in the germline V gene (reference sequence). This CDR3 is 13 amino acids long. The V end was cut by 6 bases, the J end by 1 base, with 7 bases between.

The V and J genes are TRBV19 and TRBJ2-7, with 12 bases matching TRBD1. The CDR3 is 15 residues long. Trimming at V came to 4 bases and at J to 4 bases, leaving 5 bases not matched to a gene. Per the germline V gene, CDR1 is LNHDA and CDR2 is SQIVND (reference sequence). For the CDR3, the DNA is TGTGCCAGTAGTAATCGGGACAGGGGGCGGTACGAGCAGTACTTC. It is translated as CASSNRDRGRYEQYF. Based on the CDR3 plus reference TRBV19 and TRBJ2-7, the full variable domain is DGGITQSPKYLFRKEGQNVTLSCEQNLNHDAMYWYRQDPGQGLRLIYYSQIVNDFQKGDIAEGYSVSREKKESFPLTVTSAQKNPTAFYLCASSNRDRGRYEQYFGPGTRLTVT.

The genes are TRBV9 and TRBJ1-4; TRBD1 is a possible D gene (6 bases). The CDR3 runs 18 residues. Germline CDR1 is SGDLS and CDR2 is YYNGEE. V shed 2 bases and J shed 0 bases, with 17 bases lying between them. The CDR3 DNA sequence: TGTGCCAGCAGCGTCAGGGGCGACAACTCTGCAACTAATGAAAAACTGTTTTTT. As protein: CASSVRGDNSATNEKLFF.

This chain uses TRBV7-2 with TRBJ1-2; D not resolved. CDR1 and CDR2 (germline): SGHTA, FQGNSA. The V and J ends lost 4 bases and 4 bases respectively, with 16 bases between them. The CDR3 length is 15 residues. The CDR3: CASSSAGPVTYGYTF. The CDR3 bases are TGTGCCAGCAGCTCCGCCGGGCCGGTTACCTATGGCTACACCTTC. The variable domain in full, completed from reference TRBV7-2 and TRBJ1-2, reads GAGVSQSPSNKVTEKGKDVELRCDPISGHTALYWYRQSLGQGLEFLIYFQGNSAPDKSGLPSDRFSAERTGGSVSTLTIQRTQQEDSAVYLCASSSAGPVTYGYTFGSGTRLTVV.

This clone occurred a few times. The chain uses TRBV19 and TRBJ1-1, with a possible D match to TRBD1 (6 bases). The CDR3 loop spans 13 amino acids. Germline V lookup: CDR1 LNHDA, CDR2 SQIVND (reference sequence). V dropped 7 bases and J dropped 0 bases, with 9 bases sitting between them. Written as DNA, the CDR3 is TGTGCCAGTATCGGACAGCTGAACACTGAAGCTTTCTTT. It is translated as CASIGQLNTEAFF. Full variable domain (rest looked up from reference TRBV19 and TRBJ1-1): DGGITQSPKYLFRKEGQNVTLSCEQNLNHDAMYWYRQDPGQGLRLIYYSQIVNDFQKGDIAEGYSVSREKKESFPLTVTSAQKNPTAFYLCASIGQLNTEAFFGQGTRLTVV.

The rearrangement uses TRBV19 and TRBJ1-4; D remains ambiguous. Germline CDR1 is LNHDA and CDR2 is SQIVND (reference sequence). CDR3 length: 14 residues. V lost 5 bases to trimming and J lost 8 bases, with 15 bases between them. The CDR3 DNA reads TGTGCCAGTAGTTTCCGGGCTTCGAACGAAAAACTGTTTTTT. This gives the protein CASSFRASNEKLFF.

The gene calls are TRBV5-4 and TRBJ1-1; 8 bases map to TRBD1. This CDR3 contains 13 residues. CDR1 and CDR2 from the germline V gene are SGHNT and YYREEE (reference sequence). V lost 3 bases and J lost 7; bases outside the gene matches: 5. The CDR3 sequence is CASSWDRSNEAFF. DNA for the CDR3: TGTGCCAGCAGCTGGGACAGGAGTAATGAAGCTTTCTTT.

The V call is TRBV5-4, the J call TRBJ1-1; D is perhaps TRBD1 (6 bases). Germline V gene data show CDR1 as SGHNT and CDR2 as YYREEE (reference sequence). V lost 3 bases, J lost 1 base, and 19 bases lay in between. The CDR3 is made up of 17 amino acids. CDR3 coding DNA: TGTGCCAGCAGCTCCCCTCGTGGGGGCGCGGGGAACACTGAAGCTTTCTTT. Its protein is CASSSPRGGAGNTEAFF.

The chain has TRBV7-6 and TRBJ1-1; D uncertain. CDR3 size: 15 residues. The germline gives CDR1 SGHVS, CDR2 FNYEAQ. Trimming left V 4 bases short and J 1 base short, with 13 bases between. CDR3 coding DNA: TGTGCCAGCAGCTCAGCTCCAGAGGCGAACACTGAAGCTTTCTTT. Protein product: CASSSAPEANTEAFF.

The table lists this clone with a few counts. The rearrangement links TRBV15 to TRBJ1-6; no definite D call. This CDR3 is built from 18 residues. Between the trimmed V and J ends, which lost 0 bases and 6 bases, there was a span of 18 bases. Germline CDR1 and CDR2: LNHNV and YYDKDF (reference sequence). The CDR3: CATSRDLPSLGGNSPLHF. As DNA, the CDR3 is TGTGCCACCAGCAGAGATCTGCCCTCCCTGGGAGGTAATTCACCCCTCCACTTT.